The present TCR beta chain was sequenced within a study of metastatic and nonmetastatic thyroid tumors. Findings of the study overall: In blood and tumor, TCR beta diversity was reportedly significantly higher in malignant thyroid tumors than in benign nodules.

As concerns this clone: Its antigen remains unknown.

TCRdb reassembled clones from the PCR reads with MiXCR. Among 16,000 or so clones listed, around 23% were seen once. No treatment had been given to any patient before thyroid surgery. This CDR3 has 16 residues. Unmatched junction bases numbered 6, after V lost 5 bases and J lost 2 bases. Germline V gene lookup returns CDR1 MNHEY and CDR2 SVGAGI. The source material was adjacent normal tissue. The chain employs TRBV6-5 and TRBJ2-6; the match to TRBD1 covers 7 bases. The clonotype originates from a female donor with papillary thyroid cancer or a benign thyroid nodule (not recorded which). Some clones in this sample may be carry-over from other donors' samples. The CDR3 loop reads CASSVPDRAGANVLTF. The DNA of the CDR3 is TGTGCCAGCAGTGTACCCGACAGGGCTGGGGCCAACGTCCTGACTTTC.